The next 3 T cell receptor beta chains were all read from a single sample in a study of neurological immune-mediated disorders. Each CDR3 protein is one row after TCRdb ran MiXCR on the 5' RACE reads. The repertoire includes approximately 20,000 distinct CDR3 sequences, 17% of them detected once, and around 7.5% sits in the top ten. Sequencing input: CD8+ T cells from blood. All receptors come from a woman aged 18-29 years with multiple sclerosis.

This clonotype appeared many times. V usage is TRBV7-9 and J usage is TRBJ2-5; 9 bases are a match to TRBD2. Germline trimming cut 2 bases from V and 0 bases from J; bases unmatched to any gene: 7. The CDR3 is 17 amino acids. Germline V gene sequence: CDR1 SEHNR, CDR2 FQNEAQ (reference sequence). The CDR3 DNA reads as TGTGCCAGCAGCTTACCTACTAGCGGGCCGTACCAAGAGACCCAGTACTTC. This gives the protein CASSLPTSGPYQETQYF.

The CDR3 coding sequence is TGTGCCATCCCAGGGGCTAACACCGGGGAGCTGTTTTTT. It encodes CAIPGANTGELFF. The chain recombines TRBV10-3 with TRBJ2-2; a possible D gene is TRBD1 (6 bases). Trimming shortened V by 8 bases and J by 2 bases, and 9 bases separated the two germline ends. Germline CDR1 ENHRY, CDR2 SYGVKD. This CDR3 has 13 amino acids.

This clonotype was seen a few times. The V call is TRBV19, the J call TRBJ1-1; D call uncertain. The V and J ends lost 1 base and 3 bases respectively, with 3 bases between them. The CDR3 length is 12 residues. The germline V gene encodes CDR1 LNHDA and CDR2 SQIVND (reference sequence). CDR3 residues: CASSIVDTEAFF. In nucleotides, the CDR3 is TGTGCCAGTAGTATAGTAGACACTGAAGCTTTCTTT.